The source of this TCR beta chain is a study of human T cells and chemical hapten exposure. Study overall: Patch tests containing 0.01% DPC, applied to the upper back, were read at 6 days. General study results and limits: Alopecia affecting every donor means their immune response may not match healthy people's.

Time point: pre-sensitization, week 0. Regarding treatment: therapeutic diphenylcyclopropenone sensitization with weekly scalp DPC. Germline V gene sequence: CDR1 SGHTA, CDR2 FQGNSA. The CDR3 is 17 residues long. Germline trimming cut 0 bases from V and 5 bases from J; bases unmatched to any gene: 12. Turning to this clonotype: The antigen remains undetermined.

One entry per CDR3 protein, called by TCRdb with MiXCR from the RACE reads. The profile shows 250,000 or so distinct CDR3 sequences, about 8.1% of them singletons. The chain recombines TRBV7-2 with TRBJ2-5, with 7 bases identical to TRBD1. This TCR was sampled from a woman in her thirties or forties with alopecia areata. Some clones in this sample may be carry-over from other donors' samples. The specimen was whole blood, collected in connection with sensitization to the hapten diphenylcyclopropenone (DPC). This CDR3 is CASSLASKTGYRETQYF. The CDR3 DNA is TGTGCCAGCAGCTTAGCGAGCAAGACAGGGTATAGGGAGACCCAGTACTTC.